Sequencing of this TCR beta chain was carried out in a study of blood T cell repertoires in COVID-19. The overall study: Material from acute and convalescent COVID-19 was sourced from the United States, Italy and Spain. Sources were T cells, B-cell-depleted T cells, or PBMCs; the material itself was cDNA or gDNA.

Per germline, CDR1 GTSNPN and CDR2 SVGIG (reference sequence). The CDR3 is 15 amino acids. The V and J ends lost 5 bases and 5 bases, in that order; junction bases with no gene match: 11. In the authors' workflow: Amplification of reference gene primers was used by the study to estimate nucleated cell counts. TCRdb keeps only in-frame clones here, not all; method: immunoSEQ multiplex PCR. V, J and clone size derive from that table, while D and trimming were established from the DNA sequence. The sample lists over 85,000 clones, about 72% occurring once. The TCR was taken from an older woman with acute or convalescent COVID-19. The gene calls are TRBV30 and TRBJ1-4; 7 bases fit TRBD1. The specimen was peripheral blood. CDR3 sequence: CAWHPPGQLNEKLFF. The DNA of the CDR3 is TGTGCCTGGCATCCCCCGGGACAGCTAAATGAAAAACTGTTTTTT.